The 22 T cell receptor beta chains below come from one sample, sequenced in a study of shared clonotypes between healthy human individuals. Naive CD8 cells were CD45RO-negative, positively selected for CCR7, excluding terminally differentiated effector memory CD45RA+ cells. Method: immunoSEQ multiplex PCR; TCRdb's copy keeps in-frame clones and lacks some. The data contain about 2.1 million clones, over 85% of them seen just once; the ten biggest clones take up more than 1.5%. The sequencing input was naive CD8+ T cells from PBMCs. All receptors derive from a young man in good health. Some clones in this sample may be carry-over from other donors' samples.

The chain uses TRBV4-3 and TRBJ2-3, with TRBD1 as a possible D gene (6 bases). The V gene's germline CDR1 is LGHNA and CDR2 YSLEER. The length of the CDR3 is 15 residues. The V end lost 5 bases, the J end lost 0 bases, and 12 bases lay between the germline ends. CDR3 amino acids: CASSAGDISTDTQYF. The CDR3 DNA follows: TGCGCCAGCAGCGCAGGGGATATAAGCACAGATACGCAGTATTTT.

The chain has TRBV6-1 and TRBJ2-7; 7 bases agree with TRBD1. The V and J ends lost 6 bases and 2 bases, in that order; junction bases with no gene match: 7. Germline CDR1 is MNHNS and CDR2 is SASEGT. The CDR3 covers 14 residues. CDR3 amino acids: CASRERDSPYEQYF. In nucleotides, the CDR3 is TGTGCCAGCAGAGAACGGGACAGTCCCTACGAGCAGTACTTC.

The chain couples TRBV7-8 to TRBJ2-3; 10 nucleotides align to TRBD2. The length of the CDR3 is 16 residues. Germline V gives CDR1 SGHVS, CDR2 FQNEAQ. Trimming at V came to 5 bases and at J to 0 bases, leaving 5 bases not matched to a gene. CDR3 DNA: TGTGCCAGCAGCGTGCTACTAGCGGGGAGCACAGATACGCAGTATTTT. Residues: CASSVLLAGSTDTQYF.

This clone was seen only a few times. The chain's CDR3 is CASSMGLAKETQYF. The CDR3 DNA follows: TGTGCCAGCAGCATGGGACTAGCTAAAGAGACCCAGTACTTC. The rearrangement uses TRBV7-7 and TRBJ2-5; 9 positions agree with TRBD2. Losses at the gene ends were 5 bases for V and 3 bases for J; bases not matched to a gene: 4. Germline values: CDR1 SSHAT, CDR2 FNYEAQ (reference sequence). The CDR3 is made up of 14 amino acids.

V usage is TRBV6-5 and J usage is TRBJ1-3, with no clear D. The CDR3 contains 13 residues. V dropped 2 bases and J dropped 3 bases, with 5 bases sitting between them. Germline V gene lookup returns CDR1 MNHEY and CDR2 SVGAGI. CDR3 nucleotides: TGTGCCAGCAGTTACGACATTGGAAACACCATATATTTT. Protein: CASSYDIGNTIYF.

This clone showed up just once. The rearrangement links TRBV6-5 to TRBJ2-3; D unresolved. V dropped 2 bases and J dropped 1 base, with 10 bases sitting between them. CDR1 and CDR2 (germline): MNHEY, SVGAGI. The CDR3 has 15 residues. DNA for the CDR3: TGTGCCAGCAGTTACCTCCCCGCTGGCACAGATACGCAGTATTTT. Its protein is CASSYLPAGTDTQYF.

This chain connects TRBV11-2 to TRBJ2-2, with D tentatively TRBD1 (5 bases). V dropped 1 base and J dropped 5 bases, with 8 bases sitting between them. CDR1 SGHAT and CDR2 FQNNGV come from the germline V gene. This CDR3 contains 14 residues. CDR3: CASSLVPGTGELFF. The CDR3 region has the DNA TGTGCCAGCAGCTTAGTCCCAGGGACCGGGGAGCTGTTTTTT.

The chain links TRBV5-1 to TRBJ1-2; D is uncertain. The CDR3 loop spans 17 amino acids. Trimming removed 0 bases at V and 0 bases at J, with 15 bases between. Germline V CDR1 and CDR2: SGHRS, YFSETQ. The CDR3 DNA is TGCGCCAGCAGCTTGGATCCATACACGGCAGCTAACTATGGCTACACCTTC. Translated, it gives CASSLDPYTAANYGYTF.

This sequence joins TRBV7-9 and TRBJ2-3; weak D call: TRBD1 (6 bases). V gave up 5 bases and J gave up 2 bases, with 23 bases separating them. The CDR3 extends over 18 amino acids. CDR1 is SEHNR and CDR2 is FQNEAQ in the germline V gene (reference sequence). Here the CDR3 DNA reads TGTGCCAGCAGCGGATTCCGACAGGTTGTTTTAACCACAGATACGCAGTATTTT. It yields the protein CASSGFRQVVLTTDTQYF.

The chain joins TRBV6-5 to TRBJ2-2, with no clear D. The CDR3 spans 14 residues. The V end lost 4 bases, the J end lost 9 bases, and 15 bases lay between the germline ends. Germline V gene data show CDR1 as MNHEY and CDR2 as SVGAGI. CDR3 amino acids: CASSFEPNSRELFF. The DNA of the CDR3 is TGTGCCAGCAGTTTCGAACCCAATAGTCGGGAGCTGTTTTTT.

Regarding this clone: Other DNA sequences from this sample encode an identical CDR3 as well. The chain uses TRBV9 and TRBJ2-7; TRBD1 matches at 8 bases. With 4 bases clipped from V and 3 bases from J, the junction kept 6 bases outside the gene matches. The CDR3 totals 14 residues. CDR1 and CDR2 from the germline V gene are SGDLS and YYNGEE. CDR3: CASSSSTGGYEQYF. The CDR3 nucleotides read TGTGCCAGCAGCAGTTCAACAGGGGGCTACGAGCAGTACTTC.

The chain uses TRBV7-9 and TRBJ2-1; no definite D call. Germline V gene sequence: CDR1 SEHNR, CDR2 FQNEAQ (reference sequence). The CDR3 is 13 amino acids. Trimming stripped 5 bases from V and 6 bases from J, with 11 bases between. Here the CDR3 reads CASSLMSANEQFF. The CDR3, as DNA: TGTGCCAGCAGCCTCATGTCCGCCAATGAGCAGTTCTTC. Looking up the rest from reference TRBV7-9 and TRBJ2-1 gives the full variable domain: DTGVSQNPRHKITKRGQNVTFRCDPISEHNRLYWYRQTLGQGPEFLTYFQNEAQLEKSRLLSDRFSAERPKGSFSTLEIQRTEQGDSAMYLCASSLMSANEQFFGPGTRLTVL.

The V gene is TRBV4-1, the J gene TRBJ2-2; tentatively, D is TRBD1 (6 bases). The CDR3 covers 16 residues. The germline V gene encodes CDR1 MGHRA and CDR2 YSYEKL. V dropped 4 bases and J dropped 4 bases, with 16 bases sitting between them. The CDR3 coding sequence is TGCGCCAGCAGCCGGGTACCAGGGGACCTCACCGGGGAGCTGTTTTTT. Protein product: CASSRVPGDLTGELFF.

J is TRBJ2-7 and V is TRBV27, with 12 bases fitting TRBD2. Germline lookup yields CDR1 MNHEY and CDR2 SMNVEV (reference sequence). The CDR3 spans 15 residues. V lost 3 bases to trimming and J lost 4 bases; unmatched junction nucleotides: 4. This CDR3 reads CASSLAGLAGYEQYF. In DNA, the CDR3 is TGTGCCAGCAGTTTGGCAGGACTAGCGGGGTACGAGCAGTACTTC.

The V call is TRBV11-2, the J call TRBJ1-1; no clear D gene. The CDR3 consists of 14 residues. The germline gives CDR1 SGHAT, CDR2 FQNNGV. V lost 2 bases and J lost 5, with 12 bases in between. This CDR3 is CASSLRAGITEAFF. In DNA, the CDR3 is TGTGCCAGCAGCTTACGGGCAGGAATAACTGAAGCTTTCTTT.

In nucleotides, the CDR3 is TGTGCCAGCAGCTTACAGCGGGAGAGAAAGAATGAGCAGTTCTTC. This translates into CASSLQRERKNEQFF. This chain connects TRBV13 to TRBJ2-1; 8 bases are a match to TRBD2. J gave up 7 bases and V 2 bases, and 7 bases lay outside the gene matches. The CDR3 loop spans 15 amino acids. Germline V gene sequence: CDR1 PRHDT, CDR2 FYEKMQ (reference sequence).

The rearrangement joins TRBV10-3 to TRBJ1-1; TRBD1 is a possible D gene (5 bases). CDR1 is ENHRY and CDR2 is SYGVKD in the germline V gene. This CDR3 is built from 17 residues. Trimming cost V 3 bases and J 10 bases, with 27 bases left between them. CDR3 sequence (DNA): TGTGCCATCAGTGATAGGGACCTAAAATATCCCGGTATATTAGCTTTCTTT. It encodes CAISDRDLKYPGILAFF.

This clone was seen more than once but under ten times. This sequence joins TRBV9 and TRBJ1-1; D unresolved. The germline gives CDR1 SGDLS, CDR2 YYNGEE. The ends were cut back, 3 bases at V and 7 bases at J, with 13 bases in the middle. This CDR3 has 13 amino acids. CDR3 in DNA: TGTGCCAGCAGCGGGGAGATGGTGGGTGAAGCTTTCTTT. Translation gives CASSGEMVGEAFF. The full variable domain, completed using reference TRBV9 and TRBJ1-1, is DSGVTQTPKHLITATGQRVTLRCSPRSGDLSVYWYQQSLDQGLQFLIQYYNGEERAKGNILERFSAQQFPDLHSELNLSSLELGDSALYFCASSGEMVGEAFFGQGTRLTVV.

V gene TRBV10-3 combines with J gene TRBJ1-5, with unresolved D. The CDR3 sequence is 17 residues long. The germline CDR1 and CDR2 sequences are ENHRY and SYGVKD. V was shortened by 0 bases and J by 0 bases, with 12 bases between the two germline ends. In nucleotides, the CDR3 is TGTGCCATCAGTGAGTCGATCGGTCTGGGTAGCAATCAGCCCCAGCATTTT. Translated, it gives CAISESIGLGSNQPQHF.

V gene TRBV4-3 combines with J gene TRBJ1-4; weak D call: TRBD1 (5 bases). The V gene lost 0 bases and the J gene lost 7 bases, with 15 bases spanning the gap. The CDR3 is 16 amino acids. The germline V gene has CDR1 LGHNA and CDR2 YSLEER. The CDR3 sequence is CASSQERFRATEKLFF. For the CDR3, the DNA is TGCGCCAGCAGCCAAGAACGGTTCAGGGCTACTGAAAAACTGTTTTTT.

The chain recombines TRBV11-1 with TRBJ2-5; the match to TRBD2 covers 12 bases. Trimming at V came to 6 bases and at J to 5 bases, leaving 4 bases not matched to a gene. The CDR3 has 14 residues. The germline gives CDR1 SGHAT, CDR2 FQDESV (reference sequence). DNA for the CDR3: TGTGCCAGCAGAAGACTAGCGGGAGAGGAGACCCAGTACTTC. Encoded protein: CASRRLAGEETQYF.

The chain couples TRBV7-9 to TRBJ1-5; D is unresolved. The V and J ends lost 5 bases and 2 bases respectively, with 13 bases between them. The CDR3 has 15 residues. Germline V gives CDR1 SEHNR, CDR2 FQNEAQ (reference sequence). The CDR3 loop reads CASSPPGVGNQPQHF. The CDR3 nucleotides read TGTGCCAGCAGCCCACCCGGGGTAGGCAATCAGCCCCAGCATTTT. The full variable domain, completed using reference TRBV7-9 and TRBJ1-5, is DTGVSQNPRHKITKRGQNVTFRCDPISEHNRLYWYRQTLGQGPEFLTYFQNEAQLEKSRLLSDRFSAERPKGSFSTLEIQRTEQGDSAMYLCASSPPGVGNQPQHFGDGTRLSIL.